This is a list of T cell receptor beta chains from one sample in a study of blood T cells in healthy people across ages. TCRdb re-called the 5' RACE reads through MiXCR, storing one row per CDR3 protein. The sample shows approximately 2,000,000 distinct CDR3 sequences, roughly 43% of them seen only once. Material: blood. The receptors stem from a human donor in good health. Each CDR3 is given with its conserved first and last residue. A D gene is named only where the DNA matches it firmly. Only some rows state a clone size, as once, few, many or a class for expanded clones.

d_gene: -; abundance: -; v_gene: TRBV4-3; j_gene: TRBJ2-7; CDR3nt: TGCGCCAGCAGCCAGTGGCCCGGGGGTAGCGGAAGGCACAATGAGCAGTACTTC; CDR3aa: CASSQWPGGSGRHNEQYF
d_gene: -; abundance: -; v_gene: TRBV29-1; j_gene: TRBJ2-7; CDR3nt: TGCAGCGCCCGTGGACCAGGGGCAACTGGCGAGCAGTACTTC; CDR3aa: CSARGPGATGEQYF
d_gene: -; abundance: -; v_gene: TRBV6-5; j_gene: TRBJ2-2; CDR3nt: TGTGCCAGCGGTTCCCCGGGACCCTACACCGGGGAGCTGTTTTTT; CDR3aa: CASGSPGPYTGELFF
d_gene: -; abundance: -; v_gene: TRBV5-6; j_gene: TRBJ1-4; CDR3nt: TGTGCCAGCAGCGTGGACAGAAATGAAAAACTGTTTTTT; CDR3aa: CASSVDRNEKLFF
d_gene: TRBD1; abundance: -; v_gene: TRBV9; j_gene: TRBJ1-5; CDR3nt: TGTGCCAGCAGCTCACATTCGGACAGGGGGCAGCCCCAGCATTTT; CDR3aa: CASSSHSDRGQPQHF
d_gene: -; abundance: -; v_gene: TRBV20-1; j_gene: TRBJ1-4; CDR3nt: TGCAGTGCTCCTTACAGGGTAGAACTGTTTTTT; CDR3aa: CSAPYRVELFF
d_gene: -; abundance: few; v_gene: TRBV16; j_gene: TRBJ2-1; CDR3nt: TGTGCCAGCAGCCAAGACAGGCTTCATGAGCAGTTCTTC; CDR3aa: CASSQDRLHEQFF
d_gene: TRBD1; abundance: -; v_gene: TRBV6-1; j_gene: TRBJ2-6; CDR3nt: TGTGCCAGCAGTGGTAGACAGGGGGGACCCTCTGGGGCCAACGTCCTGACTTTC; CDR3aa: CASSGRQGGPSGANVLTF
d_gene: -; abundance: few; v_gene: TRBV10-3; j_gene: TRBJ1-2; CDR3nt: TGTGCCACCCGGACAGACAACTATGGCTACACCTTC; CDR3aa: CATRTDNYGYTF
d_gene: TRBD2; abundance: -; v_gene: TRBV6-2/TRBV6-3; j_gene: TRBJ2-3; CDR3nt: TGTGCCAGCAGCCCCATGGGACTAGCGGGTGGTAGCACAGATACGCAGTATTTT; CDR3aa: CASSPMGLAGGSTDTQYF
d_gene: -; abundance: -; v_gene: TRBV20-1; j_gene: TRBJ1-2; CDR3nt: TGCAGTGCTAGGAGCAGGGGACACTATGGCTACACCTTC; CDR3aa: CSARSRGHYGYTF
d_gene: -; abundance: -; v_gene: TRBV19; j_gene: TRBJ1-5; CDR3nt: TGTGCCAGTATGGAGCCGACCCTTACCCCTCATAGCAATCAGCCCCAGCATTTT; CDR3aa: CASMEPTLTPHSNQPQHF
d_gene: -; abundance: many; v_gene: TRBV6-2/TRBV6-3; j_gene: TRBJ2-1; CDR3nt: TGTGCCAGCAGTTACGGGGGGCCGGGAGATGAGCAGTTCTTC; CDR3aa: CASSYGGPGDEQFF
d_gene: TRBD2; abundance: -; v_gene: TRBV20-1; j_gene: TRBJ2-3; CDR3nt: TGCAGTGCTAGAGATTTAGCGGGGGGGAACACAGATACGCAGTATTTT; CDR3aa: CSARDLAGGNTDTQYF
d_gene: TRBD2; abundance: few; v_gene: TRBV24-1; j_gene: TRBJ2-5; CDR3nt: TGTGCCACCAGTGATCCCCCGGGGGGGAAAGAGACCCAGTACTTC; CDR3aa: CATSDPPGGKETQYF
d_gene: -; abundance: few; v_gene: TRBV14; j_gene: TRBJ2-3; CDR3nt: TGTGCCAGCAGCCACCGACAGCTCACAGATACGCAGTATTTT; CDR3aa: CASSHRQLTDTQYF
d_gene: -; abundance: -; v_gene: TRBV12-5; j_gene: TRBJ1-1; CDR3nt: TGTGCTAGTGGTTTGGATGGGTCAAACACTGAAGCTTTCTTT; CDR3aa: CASGLDGSNTEAFF
d_gene: TRBD2; abundance: -; v_gene: TRBV4-2; j_gene: TRBJ2-1; CDR3nt: TGTGCCAGCAGCCAAGAATCCGGACTAGCGGGGGGTTACAATGAGCAGTTCTTC; CDR3aa: CASSQESGLAGGYNEQFF
d_gene: TRBD1; abundance: -; v_gene: TRBV20-1; j_gene: TRBJ1-1; CDR3nt: TGCAGTGCGATCAACAGGGGGCTTACTGAAGCTTTCTTT; CDR3aa: CSAINRGLTEAFF
d_gene: -; abundance: -; v_gene: TRBV7-3; j_gene: TRBJ2-3; CDR3nt: TGTGCCAGCAGTCCCCAAGATCGACTGAGGGCAGATACGCAGTATTTT; CDR3aa: CASSPQDRLRADTQYF
d_gene: -; abundance: few; v_gene: TRBV10-3; j_gene: TRBJ1-2; CDR3nt: TGTGCCATCAGTGAGGGGGGGGCCGATGGCTACACCTTC; CDR3aa: CAISEGGADGYTF
d_gene: TRBD2; abundance: few; v_gene: TRBV5-1; j_gene: TRBJ2-5; CDR3nt: TGCGCCAGCAGCACCGGGACTAGCGGCTCATCGACCCAGTACTTC; CDR3aa: CASSTGTSGSSTQYF
d_gene: -; abundance: few; v_gene: TRBV24-1; j_gene: TRBJ2-3; CDR3nt: TGTGCCACCAGGGGTCAGGGCACAGATACGCAGTATTTT; CDR3aa: CATRGQGTDTQYF
d_gene: -; abundance: few; v_gene: TRBV7-2; j_gene: TRBJ2-5; CDR3nt: TGTGCCAGCAGCTCGGGCCCCGACGAGACCCAGTACTTC; CDR3aa: CASSSGPDETQYF
d_gene: -; abundance: -; v_gene: TRBV5-1; j_gene: TRBJ2-2; CDR3nt: TGCGCCAGCCAACGAACAGGGGAGGACGGGGAGCTGTTTTTT; CDR3aa: CASQRTGEDGELFF
d_gene: -; abundance: -; v_gene: TRBV7-9; j_gene: TRBJ2-5; CDR3nt: TGTGCCAGCATCCTCAGACAGCAAGAGACCCAGTACTTC; CDR3aa: CASILRQQETQYF
d_gene: -; abundance: -; v_gene: TRBV3-1; j_gene: TRBJ1-2; CDR3nt: TGTGCCAGCAGCCCGACATCTACGGTTCTCTATGACTACACCTTC; CDR3aa: CASSPTSTVLYDYTF
d_gene: -; abundance: few; v_gene: TRBV29-1; j_gene: TRBJ2-7; CDR3nt: TGCAGCGTTGGCTGGGGGGCACAATCCTACGAGCAGTACTTC; CDR3aa: CSVGWGAQSYEQYF
d_gene: TRBD1; abundance: few; v_gene: TRBV6-6; j_gene: TRBJ2-6; CDR3nt: TGTGCCAGCAGTTTGGAACAGGGGTCTGGGGCCAACGTCCTGACTTTC; CDR3aa: CASSLEQGSGANVLTF
d_gene: -; abundance: -; v_gene: TRBV7-3; j_gene: TRBJ2-7; CDR3nt: TGTGCCAGCAGCTTACACGAGGGGCTTGAGCAGTACTTC; CDR3aa: CASSLHEGLEQYF
d_gene: -; abundance: -; v_gene: TRBV5-1; j_gene: TRBJ2-5; CDR3nt: TGCGCCAGCACCAAGGGGGAACCAGAGACCCAGTACTTC; CDR3aa: CASTKGEPETQYF
d_gene: -; abundance: -; v_gene: TRBV20-1; j_gene: TRBJ2-5; CDR3nt: TGCAGTGCTGGGAGACGGGGGGAGACCCAGTACTTC; CDR3aa: CSAGRRGETQYF
d_gene: -; abundance: -; v_gene: TRBV20-1; j_gene: TRBJ2-1; CDR3nt: TGCAGTGCTAGTTTAACCCCACAGCGGGAGCAGTTCTTC; CDR3aa: CSASLTPQREQFF
d_gene: TRBD1; abundance: -; v_gene: TRBV11-2; j_gene: TRBJ2-2; CDR3nt: TGTGCCAGCAGCTTTGGGTGGACAGGGTGGACCGGGGAGCTGTTTTTT; CDR3aa: CASSFGWTGWTGELFF
d_gene: TRBD1; abundance: -; v_gene: TRBV27; j_gene: TRBJ2-7; CDR3nt: TGTGCCAACAGTTTAGTGACAGGGGGGGGCCCCTACGAGCAGTACTTC; CDR3aa: CANSLVTGGGPYEQYF
d_gene: -; abundance: few; v_gene: TRBV27; j_gene: TRBJ2-5; CDR3nt: TGTGCCAGCAGTTTCGTTGGTGGGACCCAGTACTTC; CDR3aa: CASSFVGGTQYF
d_gene: -; abundance: many; v_gene: TRBV15; j_gene: TRBJ2-5; CDR3nt: TGTGCCACCAGCAGAGATCGGGGCCGAGAGACCCAGTACTTC; CDR3aa: CATSRDRGRETQYF
d_gene: -; abundance: -; v_gene: TRBV4-2; j_gene: TRBJ1-2; CDR3nt: TGTGCCAGCAGCCAAGATTTGCGTGTCGGTGGCTACACCTTC; CDR3aa: CASSQDLRVGGYTF
d_gene: -; abundance: -; v_gene: TRBV5-1; j_gene: TRBJ1-1; CDR3nt: TGCGCCAGCAGCTTGGGTCGGACAGTTCGCGGCACTGAAGCTTTCTTT; CDR3aa: CASSLGRTVRGTEAFF
d_gene: -; abundance: -; v_gene: TRBV27; j_gene: TRBJ1-6; CDR3nt: TGTGCCAGCGGATACTTCGACAGGCAATCACCCCTCCACTTT; CDR3aa: CASGYFDRQSPLHF
d_gene: -; abundance: -; v_gene: TRBV5-5; j_gene: TRBJ2-7; CDR3nt: TGTGCCAGCAGCTTAGATACAGAAGCCTACGAGCAGTACTTC; CDR3aa: CASSLDTEAYEQYF
d_gene: -; abundance: -; v_gene: TRBV12-3/TRBV12-4; j_gene: TRBJ2-7; CDR3nt: TGTGCCAGCAGTTTAGAGGGTGGGGTTCGAGGATCCGAGCAGTACTTC; CDR3aa: CASSLEGGVRGSEQYF